The 28 T cell receptor beta chains in this list originate from one sample, sequenced in a study of OX40 agonist ivuxolimab in advanced cancers. Some clones are missing from TCRdb's copy, which holds only in-frame ones; the method was immunoSEQ multiplex PCR. The sample contains over 60,000 clones, 80% to 90% of which appear only once. Sequencing used CD4+ or CD8+ T cells sorted from blood, obtained in a trial of the OX40 agonist ivuxolimab. The receptor set was obtained from an adult with an advanced solid tumor such as melanoma, head and neck, liver or kidney cancer.

CDR3 sequence: CATSREKGATDTQYF. The CDR3 DNA is TGTGCCACCAGCAGAGAGAAGGGTGCCACAGATACGCAGTATTTT. The V call is TRBV15, the J call TRBJ2-3; no clear D. Germline V gene sequence: CDR1 LNHNV, CDR2 YYDKDF (reference sequence). The CDR3 extends over 15 amino acids. With 0 bases removed from V and 2 bases from J, the gap between germline ends came to 9 bases.

V usage is TRBV2 and J usage is TRBJ1-1; 11 bases align to TRBD1. Germline V gene sequence: CDR1 SNHLY, CDR2 FYNNEI. V shed 5 bases and J 3 bases; nucleotides not matched to a gene: 5. The CDR3 loop spans 15 amino acids. As DNA, the CDR3 is TGTGCCAGCAGTTCCCGGGGACAGGGGGACACTGAAGCTTTCTTT. It specifies CASSSRGQGDTEAFF.

This chain uses TRBV19 with TRBJ1-3, with TRBD1 identical over 7 bases. The CDR3 covers 15 residues. Trimming removed 5 bases from V and 7 bases from J; junction bases left unmatched: 11. Germline assignment: CDR1 LNHDA and CDR2 SQIVND (reference sequence). Written as DNA, the CDR3 is TGTGCCAGTAGTTTGCAAGACAGGGTTGGCAACACCATATATTTT. The encoded protein is CASSLQDRVGNTIYF.

This chain joins TRBV5-1 and TRBJ2-5; no firm D call. There are 13 residues in the CDR3. Germline V gene sequence: CDR1 SGHRS, CDR2 YFSETQ. V was cut by 0 bases and J by 7 bases, with 10 bases left in between. CDR3 sequence: CASSLDDTRTQYF. The CDR3 coding sequence is TGCGCCAGCAGCTTGGACGACACTCGGACCCAGTACTTC.

The chain is built from TRBV7-8 and TRBJ1-2; tentatively, D is TRBD1 (5 bases). Trimming removed 6 bases at V and 2 bases at J, with 13 bases between. This CDR3 has 14 amino acids. Looked up from germline, CDR1 is SGHVS and CDR2 is FQNEAQ. The DNA of the CDR3 is TGTGCCAGCAGTCAGGGTTGGCTAAACTATGGCTACACCTTC. Translation gives CASSQGWLNYGYTF.

The V call is TRBV5-8, the J call TRBJ2-7; D not certain. The length of the CDR3 is 11 residues. Germline assignment: CDR1 SGHTS and CDR2 YDEGEE. V lost 6 bases, J lost 1 base, and 5 bases lay in between. The CDR3 DNA is TGTGCCAGCACCAAGTCCTACGAGCAGTACTTC. Protein sequence: CASTKSYEQYF.

The V call is TRBV4-3, the J call TRBJ1-1, with a weak D call TRBD1 (5 bases). This CDR3 has 14 amino acids. Per the germline V gene, CDR1 is LGHNA and CDR2 is YSLEER. V lost 0 bases and J 4 bases, leaving 9 bases between the germline ends. CDR3 DNA: TGCGCCAGCAGCCAAGATAGGCAGGGCACTGAAGCTTTCTTT. Translation: CASSQDRQGTEAFF.

V is TRBV7-2 and J is TRBJ1-5; no reliable D call. V lost 1 base and J 0 bases, leaving 7 bases between the germline ends. Germline CDR1 and CDR2: SGHTA and FQGNSA. CDR3 length: 15 amino acids. CDR3 sequence reads: CASSLDGISNQPQHF. CDR3 nucleotides: TGTGCCAGCAGCTTAGACGGAATTAGCAATCAGCCCCAGCATTTT.

This sequence joins TRBV14 and TRBJ2-3; D ambiguous. This CDR3 contains 15 residues. Between the trimmed V and J ends, which lost 2 bases and 6 bases, there was a span of 15 bases. Germline V gene lookup returns CDR1 SGHDN and CDR2 FVKESK. The CDR3 nucleotides are TGTGCCAGCAGCCAACTTGGCCGTGGGTTGGATACGCAGTATTTT. As protein: CASSQLGRGLDTQYF.

The rearrangement uses TRBV5-6 and TRBJ2-2; 9 bases fit TRBD1. CDR3 length: 16 residues. CDR1 SGHDT and CDR2 YYEEEE come from the germline V gene. The V segment lost 4 bases and the J segment 4 bases; nucleotides outside the gene matches: 8. CDR3 sequence reads: CASSPRRTGVTGELFF. The CDR3 DNA reads TGTGCCAGCAGCCCGCGACGGACAGGGGTCACCGGGGAGCTGTTTTTT.

This clone was detected only a few times. The junction and the germline gene differ at one end; a read error may be behind it. CDR3 loop: CASSSFGGWPHF. DNA of the CDR3: TGTGCCAGCAGCTCGTTCGGGGGCTGGCCCCACTTC. The chain joins TRBV6-5 to TRBJ2-4; D possibly uses TRBD1 or TRBD2 (6 bases each). This CDR3 has 12 residues. Germline loops: CDR1 MNHEY, CDR2 SVGAGI.

This chain links TRBV11-2 with TRBJ2-5; 12 nucleotides agree with TRBD1. The V gene's germline CDR1 is SGHAT and CDR2 FQNNGV. Trimming at V came to 1 base and at J to 3 bases, leaving 3 bases not matched to a gene. CDR3 length: 16 amino acids. CDR3 sequence (DNA): TGTGCCAGCAGCTTAGGGGACAGGGGGCAGGAAGAGACCCAGTACTTC. The encoded protein is CASSLGDRGQEETQYF. Looking up the rest from reference TRBV11-2 and TRBJ2-5 gives the full variable domain: EAGVAQSPRYKIIEKRQSVAFWCNPISGHATLYWYQQILGQGPKLLIQFQNNGVVDDSQLPKDRFSAERLKGVDSTLKIQPAKLEDSAVYLCASSLGDRGQEETQYFGPGTRLLVL.

The V gene is TRBV5-6, the J gene TRBJ2-5; D gene uncertain. The germline V gene encodes CDR1 SGHDT and CDR2 YYEEEE. This CDR3 has 14 residues. The ends were cut back, 0 bases at V and 5 bases at J, with 11 bases in the middle. The CDR3 sequence: CASSLVADAETQYF. In DNA form, the CDR3 reads TGTGCCAGCAGCTTGGTGGCGGATGCGGAGACCCAGTACTTC.

This chain joins TRBV29-1 and TRBJ2-5; no reliable D call. Deletions cut 4 bases from V and 2 bases from J, with 8 bases between. CDR3 length: 12 amino acids. Germline V gene data show CDR1 as SQVTM and CDR2 as ANQGSEA. CDR3 sequence reads: CSVVTGQETQYF. CDR3 nucleotides: TGCAGCGTTGTGACTGGACAAGAGACCCAGTACTTC.

The chain uses TRBV6-5 and TRBJ2-7; D unclear. Germline loops: CDR1 MNHEY, CDR2 SVGAGI. The CDR3 sequence is 16 residues long. V was clipped by 0 bases and J by 3 bases, with 15 bases between them. CDR3 in amino acids: CASSYSGSRSLYEQYF. The CDR3 DNA is TGTGCCAGCAGTTACTCGGGGTCCCGTTCCCTCTACGAGCAGTACTTC.

The chain links TRBV29-1 to TRBJ2-3, with D perhaps being TRBD1 or TRBD2 (6 bases each). This CDR3 spans 14 amino acids. Looked up from germline, CDR1 is SQVTM and CDR2 is ANQGSEA. With 0 bases removed from V and 6 bases from J, the gap between germline ends came to 13 bases. CDR3 DNA: TGCAGCGTTGAAGATTACGGGGGCGGGGATACGCAGTATTTT. Translation: CSVEDYGGGDTQYF.

The chain employs TRBV15 and TRBJ2-7; 10 bases are a match to TRBD1. V gave up 3 bases and J gave up 3 bases; unmatched junction bases: 5. The length of the CDR3 is 15 residues. The germline CDR1 and CDR2 sequences are LNHNV and YYDKDF (reference sequence). The DNA of the CDR3 is TGTGCCACCAGCAGCTTAAGGACAGGGGGCTACGAGCAGTACTTC. Residues: CATSSLRTGGYEQYF.

The chain combines TRBV7-3 with TRBJ1-2; D ambiguous. Germline V gene lookup returns CDR1 SGHTA and CDR2 FQGTGA. Trimming stripped 3 bases from V and 5 bases from J, with 16 bases between. The CDR3 loop spans 15 amino acids. The CDR3 DNA reads TGTGCCAGCAGCTTTGAGGGCACATTGGGATATGGCTACACCTTC. As protein: CASSFEGTLGYGYTF.

This chain joins TRBV28 and TRBJ2-1; 8 bases match TRBD1. Per the germline V gene, CDR1 is MDHEN and CDR2 is SYDVKM. V lost 3 bases to trimming and J lost 14 bases; unmatched junction nucleotides: 6. The length of the CDR3 is 12 residues. CDR3 amino acids: CASSFRGQAKFF. The CDR3 DNA sequence: TGTGCCAGCAGTTTTCGGGGACAGGCGAAGTTCTTC.

The J gene is TRBJ2-1, the V gene TRBV7-8; the match to TRBD2 covers 11 bases. After removal of 3 bases from V and 12 bases from J, the junction contained 7 bases not matched to a gene. Germline V CDR1 and CDR2: SGHVS, FQNEAQ. The CDR3 is 14 residues long. The CDR3 nucleotides read TGTGCCAGCAGCTTGGGACTAGCGGCGGTCGTGCAGTTCTTC. Amino acid sequence: CASSLGLAAVVQFF.

The genes are TRBV9 and TRBJ2-3; D remains unclear. This CDR3 region has 14 residues. Germline-derived CDR1 and CDR2 are SGDLS and YYNGEE. The V end was cut by 1 base, the J end by 4 bases, with 10 bases between. The DNA for the CDR3 is TGTGCCAGCAGCGTACAGTCATTGTCAGATACGCAGTATTTT. This codes for CASSVQSLSDTQYF.

The CDR3: CASSSGRQETQYF. CDR3 nucleotide sequence: TGTGCCAGCAGCTCGGGACGGCAAGAGACCCAGTACTTC. The rearrangement joins TRBV7-8 to TRBJ2-5; D may be TRBD1 or TRBD2 (5 bases each). The CDR3 loop spans 13 amino acids. Germline V gene data show CDR1 as SGHVS and CDR2 as FQNEAQ. Trimming left V 4 bases short and J 2 bases short, with 8 bases between.

This chain connects TRBV20-1 to TRBJ2-5; D remains ambiguous. Germline V gene data show CDR1 as DFQATT and CDR2 as SNEGSKA (reference sequence). CDR3 length: 10 residues. Trimming pared 3 bases from V and 5 bases from J, leaving 4 bases between. Here the CDR3 DNA reads TGCAGTGCTAGTTTGGAGACCCAGTACTTC. It is translated as CSASLETQYF.

The chain uses TRBV7-3 and TRBJ1-1; D is perhaps TRBD1 (6 bases). The CDR3 covers 14 residues. Germline values: CDR1 SGHTA, CDR2 FQGTGA. The ends were cut back, 1 base at V and 4 bases at J, with 10 bases in the middle. The CDR3: CASSLNRDATEAFF. CDR3 DNA: TGTGCCAGCAGCTTAAACAGGGATGCCACTGAAGCTTTCTTT.

The chain employs TRBV5-1 and TRBJ2-5, with TRBD1 matching 8 bases. The CDR3 contains 15 residues. The V gene's germline CDR1 is SGHRS and CDR2 YFSETQ. V trimming: 0 bases; J trimming: 4 bases; junction bases outside the gene matches: 5. The CDR3 reads CASSLGGQGRETQYF. The CDR3 DNA reads as TGCGCCAGCAGCTTGGGCGGACAGGGACGAGAGACCCAGTACTTC.

The chain carries TRBV6-1 and TRBJ1-2; no clear D. Trimming cost V 4 bases and J 5 bases, with 8 bases left between them. Germline CDR1 and CDR2: MNHNS and SASEGT. CDR3 length: 12 residues. CDR3 amino acids: CASSGSSYGYTF. The CDR3 DNA sequence: TGTGCCAGCAGTGGGAGCTCATATGGCTACACCTTC.

CDR3 DNA sequence: TGCAGCGTGTCCCAGGGTGCCGGTCAGCCCCAGCATTTT. Translation gives CSVSQGAGQPQHF. The chain combines TRBV29-1 with TRBJ1-5, with D maybe TRBD1 (5 bases). The CDR3 sequence is 13 residues long. The germline gives CDR1 SQVTM, CDR2 ANQGSEA. Trimming removed 6 bases from V and 6 bases from J, with 15 bases in between.

The chain has TRBV7-9 and TRBJ2-3, with D hard to call. The length of the CDR3 is 13 residues. Germline CDR1 is SEHNR and CDR2 is FQNEAQ (reference sequence). V was pared by 2 bases and J by 1 base, with 4 bases between. The CDR3 here is CASSLMGTDTQYF. CDR3 nucleotide sequence: TGTGCCAGCAGCTTAATGGGCACAGATACGCAGTATTTT.